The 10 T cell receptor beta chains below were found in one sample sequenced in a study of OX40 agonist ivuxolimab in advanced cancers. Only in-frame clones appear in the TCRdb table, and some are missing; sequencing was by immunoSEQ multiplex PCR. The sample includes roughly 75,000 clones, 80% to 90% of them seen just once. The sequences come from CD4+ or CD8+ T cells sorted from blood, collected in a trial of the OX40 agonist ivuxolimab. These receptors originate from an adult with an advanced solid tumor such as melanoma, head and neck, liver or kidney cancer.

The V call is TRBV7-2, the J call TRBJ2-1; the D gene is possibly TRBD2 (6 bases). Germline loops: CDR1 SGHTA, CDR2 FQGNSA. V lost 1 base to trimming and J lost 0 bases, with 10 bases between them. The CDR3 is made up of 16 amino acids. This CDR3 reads CASSLGTGSSYNEQFF. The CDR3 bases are TGTGCCAGCAGCTTAGGGACCGGGAGCTCCTACAATGAGCAGTTCTTC. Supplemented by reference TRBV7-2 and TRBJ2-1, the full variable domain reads GAGVSQSPSNKVTEKGKDVELRCDPISGHTALYWYRQSLGQGLEFLIYFQGNSAPDKSGLPSDRFSAERTGGSVSTLTIQRTQQEDSAVYLCASSLGTGSSYNEQFFGPGTRLTVL.

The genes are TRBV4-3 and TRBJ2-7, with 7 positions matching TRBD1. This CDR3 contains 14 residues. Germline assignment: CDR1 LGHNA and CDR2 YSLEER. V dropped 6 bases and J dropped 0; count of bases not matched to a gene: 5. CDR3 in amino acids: CASSFRGSSYEQYF. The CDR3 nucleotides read TGCGCCAGCAGTTTCAGGGGGAGCTCCTACGAGCAGTACTTC.

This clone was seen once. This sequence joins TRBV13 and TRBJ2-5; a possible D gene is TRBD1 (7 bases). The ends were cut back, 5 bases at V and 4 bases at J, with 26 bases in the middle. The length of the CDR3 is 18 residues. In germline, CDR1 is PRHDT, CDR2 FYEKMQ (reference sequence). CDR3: CASSQTERQGGFGETQYF. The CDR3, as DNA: TGTGCCAGCAGCCAGACTGAACGACAGGGAGGATTCGGAGAGACCCAGTACTTC. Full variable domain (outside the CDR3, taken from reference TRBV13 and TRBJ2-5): AAGVIQSPRHLIKEKRETATLKCYPIPRHDTVYWYQQGPGQDPQFLISFYEKMQSDKGSIPDRFSAQQFSDYHSELNMSSLELGDSALYFCASSQTERQGGFGETQYFGPGTRLLVL.

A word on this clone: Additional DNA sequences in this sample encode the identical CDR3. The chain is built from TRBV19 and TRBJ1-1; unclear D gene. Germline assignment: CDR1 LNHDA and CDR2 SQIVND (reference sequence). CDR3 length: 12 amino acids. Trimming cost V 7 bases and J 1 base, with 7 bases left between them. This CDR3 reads CASMEGNTEAFF. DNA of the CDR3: TGTGCCAGTATGGAAGGGAACACTGAAGCTTTCTTT.

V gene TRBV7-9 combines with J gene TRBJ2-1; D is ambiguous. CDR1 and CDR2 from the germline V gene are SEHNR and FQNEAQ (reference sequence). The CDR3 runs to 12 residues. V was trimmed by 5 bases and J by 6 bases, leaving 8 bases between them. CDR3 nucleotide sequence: TGTGCCAGCAGCCCAGCACCCAATGAGCAGTTCTTC. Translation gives CASSPAPNEQFF.

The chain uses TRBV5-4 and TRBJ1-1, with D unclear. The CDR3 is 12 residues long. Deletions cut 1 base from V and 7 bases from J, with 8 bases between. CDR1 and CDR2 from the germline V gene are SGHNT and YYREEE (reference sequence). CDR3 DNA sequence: TGTGCCAGCAGCTTGTTAGGGCTTGAAGCTTTCTTT. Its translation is CASSLLGLEAFF. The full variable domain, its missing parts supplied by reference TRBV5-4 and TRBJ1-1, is ETGVTQSPTHLIKTRGQQVTLRCSSQSGHNTVSWYQQALGQGPQFIFQYYREEENGRGNFPPRFSGLQFPNYSSELNVNALELDDSALYLCASSLLGLEAFFGQGTRLTVV.

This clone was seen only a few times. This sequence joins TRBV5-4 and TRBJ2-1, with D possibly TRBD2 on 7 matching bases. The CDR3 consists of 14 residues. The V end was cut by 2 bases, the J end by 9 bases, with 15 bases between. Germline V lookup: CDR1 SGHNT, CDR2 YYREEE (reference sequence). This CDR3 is CASSLYRGAGEQFF. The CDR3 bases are TGTGCCAGCAGCTTATATCGGGGGGCAGGTGAGCAGTTCTTC.

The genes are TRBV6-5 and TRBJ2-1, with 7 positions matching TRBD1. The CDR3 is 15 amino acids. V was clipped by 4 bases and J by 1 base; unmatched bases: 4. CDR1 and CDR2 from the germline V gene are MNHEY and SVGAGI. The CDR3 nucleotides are TGTGCCAGCAGTTTAGACAGGGCGTCCTACAATGAGCAGTTCTTC. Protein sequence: CASSLDRASYNEQFF.

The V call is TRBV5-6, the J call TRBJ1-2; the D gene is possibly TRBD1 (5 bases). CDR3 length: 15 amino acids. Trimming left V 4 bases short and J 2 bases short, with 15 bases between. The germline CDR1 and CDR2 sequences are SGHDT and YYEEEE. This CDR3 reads CASSLGLQGNYGYTF. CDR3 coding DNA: TGTGCCAGCAGCCTGGGGTTGCAGGGCAACTATGGCTACACCTTC.

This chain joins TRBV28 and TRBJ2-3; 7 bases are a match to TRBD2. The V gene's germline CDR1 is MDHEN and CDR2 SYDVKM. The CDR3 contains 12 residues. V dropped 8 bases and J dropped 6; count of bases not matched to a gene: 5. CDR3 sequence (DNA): TGTGCCAGCCAGGGAGGGCTGGATACGCAGTATTTT. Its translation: CASQGGLDTQYF. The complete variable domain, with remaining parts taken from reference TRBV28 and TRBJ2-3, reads DVKVTQSSRYLVKRTGEKVFLECVQDMDHENMFWYRQDPGLGLRLIYFSYDVKMKEKGDIPEGYSVSREKKERFSLILESASTNQTSMYLCASQGGLDTQYFGPGTRLTVL.